A single T cell receptor beta chain is shown here with its context. The specificity of this receptor is unknown. Within one base of it there is no much larger clone, and no base qualities were kept. Enrolling through a virtual design, the prospective study's participants ranged in age from roughly 18 to 100 years and lived across 20 to 25 United States geographic areas. To assign participants to cohorts, the prospective study relied on clinical history that participants themselves reported in a screening survey and a study questionnaire. Recovered participants in ImmuneRACE Cohort 3 were defined by two consecutive negative NP/OP PCR tests, clearance by a healthcare professional, or resolution of symptoms. In the prospective study, whole blood, serum and a nasopharyngeal or oropharyngeal swab were collected from each participant by mobile phlebotomists. Over a roughly 2-month period, participants in the prospective study had the option of providing additional blood draws and questionnaires. Before DNA extraction, prospective study blood samples were shipped either frozen or at room temperature.

This sample was included in a study of blood T cell repertoires in COVID-19 (dated by TCRdb to 2020 to 2022). Concerning the study at large: The collaborator samples originated in the United States, Italy and Spain and spanned the acute and convalescent phases of COVID-19. Sample metadata almost always included a de-identified subject ID, COVID-19 status, age in years and sex. The repertoires were made available in a free public database intended to serve as a resource for research on the immune response to SARS-CoV-2. Where available, HLA class I and class II types were obtained from metadata supplied by the sample provider rather than from assay-based typing. Deeply sampled blood TCRbeta repertoires from subjects exposed to, actively infected with, or recovered from COVID-19 were included in the dataset. Samples were obtained from the ongoing ImmuneRACE study (first 160 participants) and from roughly 1,300 subjects provided by 6 global collaborators. The material from the prospective study consisted of cDNA or gDNA derived from T cells, B-cell-depleted T cells, or PBMCs. What the authors observed across the whole study: Clinical and demographic metadata were provided uncurated, with the amount varying by source and participant.

TCRbeta CDR3 regions were amplified from genomic DNA by means of the immunoSEQ Assay, a bias-controlled multiplex PCR. The authors processed their data as follows. The number of nucleated cells in each sample was estimated by amplification of reference gene primers within the assay. To quantify the absolute abundance of each unique TCRbeta CDR3 rearrangement, sequence reads were collapsed and filtered. Productive Simpson clonality was computed per sample as the square root of Simpson's diversity index over productive rearrangements. Imported from immuneACCESS, the table was reduced by TCRdb to in-frame sequences with V and J called. These copies leave out some clones; in studies compared against another copy, an unresolved V gene accounts for under half, and the cause of the remainder is not known. The V and J calls and clone size were taken over from that table, and D and trimming were inferred from the DNA. This sample is represented by about 250,000 clones; 80% to 90% of them were singletons. Roughly 2.3% of the sample lies in the top ten.

The CDR3 holds 14 amino acids from the cysteine to the phenylalanine. The CDR3 DNA has 42 bases and is translated from base 1. V loses 1 base of germline sequence and J loses 6 bases, and the interval between the two ends is 12 bases. The germline V gene encodes CDR1 SGHVS and CDR2 FQNEAQ. The clonotype was recovered from a woman under 30 who had recovered from COVID-19. Sequencing was done on a sample of PBMCs or T cells enriched from blood (not recorded which). This sequence uses TRBV7-8 and TRBJ1-2; TRBD1 is possibly the D segment (6 matching bases). This receptor carries the CDR3 CASSLVRQADGYTF. In nucleotides, the sequence is TGTGCCAGCAGCTTAGTCCGACAGGCTGATGGCTACACCTTC.